This TCR beta chain is from a study of OX40 agonist ivuxolimab in advanced cancers. Profiled with immunoSEQ multiplex PCR; TCRdb holds only in-frame clones, not every one. Altogether roughly 70,000 clones are present, around 86% being singletons, with the ten largest covering about 0.42%. This CDR3 is 14 amino acids long. Looked up from germline, CDR1 is MNHNY and CDR2 is SVGAGI (reference sequence). Deletions cut 6 bases from V and 4 bases from J, with 15 bases between. This TCR came from an adult with an advanced solid tumor such as melanoma, head and neck, liver or kidney cancer. V and J are TRBV6-6 and TRBJ2-5; TRBD1 is a possible D gene (6 bases). Here the sequenced sample was CD4+ or CD8+ T cells sorted from blood, taken in a trial of the OX40 agonist ivuxolimab. CDR3 in amino acids: CASSPGWGLETQYF. The DNA for the CDR3 is TGTGCCAGCAGCCCCGGGTGGGGGCTAGAGACCCAGTACTTC.